Sequencing of this T cell receptor (beta chain) was carried out in a study of technical replicates of blood from several donors. Generated by immunoSEQ multiplex PCR, the TCRdb table keeps only in-frame clones and is missing some. The sample records about 70,000 clones, about 96% being singletons. CDR1 is MGHRA and CDR2 is YSYEKL in the germline V gene. The CDR3 consists of 16 residues. The V gene end was trimmed by 4 bases and the J gene end by 6 bases; junction bases not matched to a gene: 7. This chain joins TRBV4-1 and TRBJ2-1; TRBD2 agrees at 12 bases. The sequence came from a human donor in good health. The sample comprised T cells isolated from PBMCs. The CDR3 region has the DNA TGCGCCAGCAGCCCCGAACTAGCGGGAGGAGTCAATGAGCAGTTCTTC. It translates to CASSPELAGGVNEQFF.